The rows below give T cell receptor beta chains drawn from one sample of a study of T cell repertoires in cytomegalovirus infection. One entry per CDR3 protein, called by TCRdb with MiXCR from the reads. The table shows approximately 600,000 distinct CDR3 sequences, with around two fifths occurring only once. Their target antigens are unknown. Sample: cultured PBMCs, taken from culture after CMV antigen stimulation. The receptors derive from a human donor in good health (CMV status not recorded). Some clones in this sample may be carry-over from other donors' samples. The CDR3 runs from the conserved cysteine through the conserved F or W. A D gene is named only where the DNA matches it firmly. Only some rows state a clone size, as once, few, many or a class for expanded clones.

V	size	D	J	CDR3	DNA
TRBV5-6	.	TRBD1	TRBJ1-2	CASSQTGAHYGYTF	TGTGCCAGCAGCCAGACAGGGGCGCACTATGGCTACACCTTC
TRBV11-2	few	.	TRBJ1-1	CASSPLRNTEAFF	TGTGCCAGCAGCCCATTGCGGAACACTGAAGCTTTCTTT
TRBV10-2	.	TRBD2	TRBJ2-3	CASSDPSGPSTDTQYF	TGCGCCAGCAGTGACCCTAGCGGGCCTAGCACAGATACGCAGTATTTT
TRBV7-2	.	TRBD2	TRBJ2-3	CASSPGRGAGQSDTQYF	TGTGCCAGCAGCCCTGGGCGGGGGGCCGGGCAGTCAGATACGCAGTATTTT
TRBV20-1	few	TRBD1	TRBJ2-1	CSAREPGQGSNEQFF	TGCAGTGCTAGAGAACCGGGACAGGGAAGTAATGAGCAGTTCTTC
TRBV12-5	.	.	TRBJ2-2	CASGRGTGELFF	TGTGCTAGTGGAAGAGGTACCGGGGAGCTGTTTTTT
TRBV6-5	.	.	TRBJ2-2	CASSTASGELFF	TGTGCCAGCAGTACCGCTAGCGGGGAGCTGTTTTTT
TRBV5-1	.	.	TRBJ2-5	CASSSWGTSLTWTQYF	TGCGCCAGCAGCTCTTGGGGTACTAGCCTAACTTGGACCCAGTACTTC
TRBV6-5	.	.	TRBJ1-1	CASSAHREKGSGEAFF	TGTGCCAGCAGTGCCCACAGGGAGAAGGGGTCCGGTGAAGCTTTCTTT
TRBV6-2/TRBV6-3	.	.	TRBJ2-7	CASSYSEGNEQYF	TGTGCCAGCAGTTACTCTGAGGGGAACGAGCAGTACTTC
TRBV12-3/TRBV12-4	.	TRBD2	TRBJ2-3	CASSLGGYQDTQYF	TGTGCCAGCAGTCTGGGGGGGTACCAAGATACGCAGTATTTT
TRBV5-3	.	.	TRBJ2-1	CASSPGTQGLGQFF	TGTGCCAGCAGCCCCGGGACACAGGGTCTTGGGCAGTTCTTC
TRBV7-9	few	.	TRBJ1-2	CASSLAHETPRVGYTF	TGTGCCAGCAGCTTAGCGCATGAGACCCCTAGGGTCGGCTACACCTTC
TRBV7-9	few	.	TRBJ2-3	CASSGRDPRVTDTQYF	TGTGCCAGCAGCGGTCGGGACCCAAGGGTTACAGATACGCAGTATTTT
TRBV6-1	.	.	TRBJ1-6	CASSDYGGQRSPLHF	TGTGCCAGCAGCGACTACGGGGGACAACGTTCACCCCTCCACTTT
TRBV7-6	.	.	TRBJ2-1	CASSLGRIPPGDEQFF	TGTGCCAGCAGCTTAGGACGGATTCCCCCTGGGGATGAGCAGTTCTTC
TRBV20-1	.	.	TRBJ2-3	CSASPTSGDTDTQYF	TGCAGTGCTAGTCCGACTAGTGGGGACACAGATACGCAGTATTTT
TRBV6-1	.	.	TRBJ1-5	CAIDRHNQPQHF	TGTGCCATCGACAGACACAATCAGCCCCAGCATTTT
TRBV5-1	.	.	TRBJ2-1	CASSSAAGYEQFF	TGCGCCAGCAGTAGTGCCGCGGGCTATGAGCAGTTCTTC
TRBV4-1	.	TRBD2	TRBJ2-7	CASSQGIWTRDEQYF	TGCGCCAGCAGCCAAGGCATCTGGACTAGGGATGAGCAGTACTTC
TRBV7-8	.	.	TRBJ2-1	CASSLAAGGTISYNEQFF	TGTGCCAGCAGCTTAGCGGCAGGAGGGACCATCTCCTACAATGAGCAGTTCTTC
TRBV7-4	.	TRBD1	TRBJ1-6	CASSDRDRGISNSPLHF	TGTGCCAGCAGCGACCGGGACAGGGGTATAAGTAATTCACCCCTCCACTTT
TRBV7-2	.	.	TRBJ2-3	CASSFHPASTDTQYF	TGTGCCAGCAGCTTTCATCCAGCTAGCACAGATACGCAGTATTTT
TRBV6-2/TRBV6-3	.	.	TRBJ1-3	CASSINRGLGRNTIYF	TGTGCCAGCAGTATAAACCGGGGACTCGGCCGAAACACCATATATTTT
TRBV4-3	.	.	TRBJ2-1	CASSQVRTDYNEQFF	TGCGCCAGCAGCCAAGTTCGGACAGATTACAATGAGCAGTTCTTC
TRBV6-8	.	TRBD2	TRBJ2-3	CASSYYGRAADTQYF	TGTGCCAGCAGTTACTACGGGAGGGCCGCAGATACGCAGTATTTT
TRBV15	.	.	TRBJ2-7	CATSREGPQYTYEQYF	TGTGCCACCAGCAGAGAGGGCCCGCAGTATACCTACGAGCAGTACTTC
TRBV10-3	.	.	TRBJ2-5	CAISETRELQETQYF	TGTGCCATCAGTGAGACCCGGGAATTGCAAGAGACCCAGTACTTC